Listed below are T cell receptor beta chains from one sample, sequenced in a study of blood T cell repertoires in COVID-19. Data came from immunoSEQ multiplex PCR; TCRdb stores just in-frame clones and leaves some out. The sample records about 92,000 clones, 70% to 90% being singletons. The specimen was peripheral blood. Receptor source: a woman aged 55 to 70 with COVID-19, enrolled during active disease. CDR3s leave out the opening cysteine and the closing phenylalanine or tryptophan.

CDR3 length: 13; V gene: TRBV30; CDR3 protein: AWSRRGSAAETQY
CDR3 length: 14; V gene: TRBV7-2; CDR3 protein: ASSLAPSGGTDTQY
CDR3 length: 11; V gene: TRBV7-9; CDR3 protein: ASTVQGDYGYT
CDR3 length: 12; V gene: TRBV6-5; CDR3 protein: AMSSGGSVNEQF
CDR3 length: 11; V gene: TRBV7-2; CDR3 protein: ASSLEGGREQY
CDR3 length: 15; V gene: TRBV7-2; CDR3 protein: ASSSPVGTGVNSPLH
CDR3 length: 13; V gene: TRBV7-2; CDR3 protein: ASSLYAGTGDTQY
CDR3 length: 11; V gene: TRBV6-5; CDR3 protein: ASRANERGELF
CDR3 length: 13; V gene: TRBV18; CDR3 protein: ASSPFFQGTYEQY
CDR3 length: 12; V gene: TRBV6-1; CDR3 protein: ASSDGAGHYGYT
CDR3 length: 13; V gene: TRBV27; CDR3 protein: ASSSPDRGSYEQY
CDR3 length: 11; V gene: TRBV3-1/TRBV3-2; CDR3 protein: ASSPTDREGAF